Sequencing of this TCR beta chain was carried out in a study of OX40 agonist ivuxolimab in advanced cancers. The germline gives CDR1 MNHNS, CDR2 SASEGT. There are 13 residues in the CDR3. Between the trimmed V and J ends, which lost 8 bases and 5 bases, there was a span of 15 bases. Measured with immunoSEQ multiplex PCR; TCRdb has only the in-frame clones, and not every one. The table includes about 96,000 clones, roughly 88% detected once. The material was CD4+ or CD8+ T cells sorted from blood, obtained in a trial of the OX40 agonist ivuxolimab. The chain combines TRBV6-1 with TRBJ1-1, with D perhaps TRBD1 (5 bases). The clonotype was recovered from an adult with an advanced solid tumor such as melanoma, head and neck, liver or kidney cancer. The CDR3 DNA follows: TGTGCCAGCTTGCAGGGCCTGGGGACTGAAGCTTTCTTT. Its protein is CASLQGLGTEAFF.